Listed below are T cell receptor beta chains from one sample, sequenced in a study of blood T cell repertoires in COVID-19. Produced via immunoSEQ multiplex PCR; TCRdb's table is partial and in-frame only. Of 300,000 to 350,000 clones listed, over 70% are singletons. Sequenced input: peripheral blood. All receptors come from a woman in her forties or fifties with COVID-19, enrolled during active disease. The CDR3 runs from the conserved cysteine through the conserved F or W. The D gene is left open where the match is weak. Clone size, where shown, is once, few, many, or a class for clones that have expanded.

j_call d_call clone_size v_call cdr3_aa cdr3_nt
TRBJ1-6 TRBD1 . TRBV6-5 CASSSLSGTENSPLHF TGTGCCAGCAGTTCTCTTTCCGGGACAGAGAATTCACCCCTCCACTTT
TRBJ2-2 . few TRBV6-2/TRBV6-3 CASSSPGLALNTGELFF TGTGCCAGCAGTTCCCCCGGGCTAGCGCTGAACACCGGGGAGCTGTTTTTT
TRBJ1-2 TRBD1 . TRBV27 CASLRDRGRTANYGYTF TGTGCCAGCCTAAGGGACAGGGGGCGAACCGCTAACTATGGCTACACCTTC
TRBJ1-5 . . TRBV6-5 CASSWADASSNQPQHF TGTGCCAGCAGTTGGGCCGATGCCTCTAGCAATCAGCCCCAGCATTTT
TRBJ2-5 TRBD2 . TRBV2 CASSTSSGRAETQYF TGTGCCAGCAGTACTTCCAGCGGGAGGGCGGAGACCCAGTACTTC
TRBJ1-2 . . TRBV27 CASSLWVPLRGSNYGYTF TGTGCCAGCAGTTTATGGGTCCCGCTCAGGGGAAGTAACTATGGCTACACCTTC
TRBJ2-2 TRBD1 . TRBV6-5 CASSPDRGYTGELFF TGTGCCAGCAGCCCCGACAGGGGCTACACCGGGGAGCTGTTTTTT
TRBJ2-2 TRBD2 . TRBV6-4 CASSWSSGRAGTGELFF TGTGCCAGCAGCTGGAGTAGCGGGAGAGCGGGCACCGGGGAGCTGTTTTTT
TRBJ2-5 TRBD1 once TRBV5-1 CASSLERGLIVETQYF TGCGCCAGCAGCTTGGAAAGGGGGCTGATTGTGGAGACCCAGTACTTC
TRBJ2-2 . . TRBV2 CASSSISGGTGELFF TGTGCCAGCAGTAGCATTAGCGGAGGGACCGGGGAGCTGTTTTTT
TRBJ2-5 . . TRBV11-2 CASSLAGTVQETQYF TGTGCCAGCAGCTTAGCTGGAACAGTCCAAGAGACCCAGTACTTC
TRBJ1-2 . . TRBV7-6 CASSSSGYTF TGTGCCAGCAGCTCTAGTGGCTACACCTTC
TRBJ1-2 TRBD1 once TRBV7-8 CASSTSGTGVYGYTF TGTGCCAGCAGCACCTCCGGGACAGGGGTCTATGGCTACACCTTC
TRBJ1-5 . . TRBV18 CASSPGVGNQPQHF TGTGCCAGCTCCCCGGGGGTGGGCAATCAGCCCCAGCATTTT
TRBJ1-2 TRBD1 . TRBV5-4 CASSGTGTGYGYTF TGTGCCAGCAGCGGGACCGGGACAGGGTATGGCTACACCTTC
TRBJ2-7 . . TRBV3-1/TRBV3-2 CASSLRAYEQYF TGTGCCAGCAGCCTCCGGGCCTACGAGCAGTACTTC
TRBJ1-5 . . TRBV6-6 CASDSHNQPQHF TGTGCCAGTGACAGTCACAATCAGCCCCAGCATTTT
TRBJ2-1 TRBD1 . TRBV10-3 CAIRGQGLAYNEQFF TGTGCCATCAGAGGACAGGGGTTGGCCTACAATGAGCAGTTCTTC
TRBJ1-1 TRBD1 . TRBV19 CASTVRGPRENTEAFF TGTGCCAGTACCGTCAGGGGGCCTCGAGAGAACACTGAAGCTTTCTTT
TRBJ2-1 . . TRBV4-1 CASSQQGPVGQFF TGCGCCAGCAGCCAGCAGGGGCCCGTAGGGCAGTTCTTC
TRBJ1-1 TRBD1 . TRBV24-1 CATRTGAEAFF TGTGCCACCAGGACAGGGGCTGAAGCTTTCTTT
TRBJ1-1 TRBD1 . TRBV19 CASSSVTGGSTEAFF TGTGCCAGTAGTTCTGTAACAGGGGGCTCTACTGAAGCTTTCTTT
TRBJ2-2 . . TRBV24-1 CATSDSGVVTGELFF TGTGCCACCAGTGATTCAGGGGTGGTCACCGGGGAGCTGTTTTTT
TRBJ2-7 TRBD1 . TRBV6-5 CASSTGQGTYEQYF TGTGCCAGCAGCACGGGACAGGGAACCTACGAGCAGTACTTC
TRBJ2-3 TRBD2 . TRBV24-1 CATSDSTSGKLDTQYF TGTGCCACCAGTGATTCGACTAGCGGGAAATTAGATACGCAGTATTTT
TRBJ2-1 TRBD2 once TRBV11-3 CASSFVSGKGPNEQFF TGTGCCAGCAGCTTCGTTAGCGGGAAGGGTCCCAATGAGCAGTTCTTC
TRBJ1-6 TRBD1 . TRBV28 CASTQGAGGPSSYNSPLHF TGTGCCAGCACCCAGGGGGCAGGGGGCCCGAGCTCCTATAATTCACCCCTCCACTTT
TRBJ2-4 . . TRBV6-5 CASSIWGEVKNIQYF TGTGCCAGCAGTATTTGGGGGGAAGTCAAAAACATTCAGTACTTC
TRBJ2-7 TRBD1 . TRBV25-1 CASSELGQGVSPYF TGTGCCAGCAGTGAATTGGGGCAGGGGGTCTCTCCGTACTTC
TRBJ1-2 . . TRBV12-3/TRBV12-4 CASSLSGPLGYTF TGTGCCAGCAGTTTATCAGGGCCACTCGGCTACACCTTC
TRBJ2-1 TRBD2 . TRBV3-1/TRBV3-2 CASSPTRPSSGSEGCCHNEQFF TGTGCCAGCAGTCCCACTCGTCCCTCTAGCGGGAGTGAGGGTTGCTGCCACAATGAGCAGTTCTTC
TRBJ2-5 . . TRBV10-1 CASSESLGGKETQYF TGCGCCAGCAGTGAGTCCCTGGGGGGAAAAGAGACCCAGTACTTC
TRBJ2-3 TRBD1 . TRBV7-7 CASSSTGGLDTQYF TGTGCCAGCAGCAGTACAGGGGGCCTGGATACGCAGTATTTT
TRBJ1-6 . . TRBV7-6 CASSLGGGVGSPLHF TGTGCCAGCAGCTTGGGTGGGGGGGTAGGTTCACCCCTCCACTTT
TRBJ2-3 . . TRBV3-1/TRBV3-2 CASSQRQAQSADTQYF TGTGCCAGCAGCCAACGACAGGCGCAGTCGGCAGATACGCAGTATTTT
TRBJ2-1 . . TRBV10-1 CASRPGGPGNEQFF TGCGCCAGCAGACCCGGAGGACCGGGGAATGAGCAGTTCTTC
TRBJ2-4 . . TRBV6-2/TRBV6-3 CASSMDTRNIQYF TGTGCCAGCAGTATGGACACCCGCAACATTCAGTACTTC
TRBJ2-1 TRBD2 . TRBV4-1 CASSQLGWETGLAGDLEQFF TGCGCCAGCAGCCAGTTGGGGTGGGAGACAGGACTAGCGGGAGACCTTGAGCAGTTCTTC
TRBJ1-5 TRBD1 . TRBV27 CASSQIGTGVYQPQHF TGTGCCAGCAGTCAAATAGGGACAGGCGTTTATCAGCCCCAGCATTTT
TRBJ2-5 TRBD2 once TRBV11-2 CASSPLLAEQETQYF TGTGCCAGCAGCCCCCTACTAGCGGAACAAGAGACCCAGTACTTC
TRBJ2-2 . once TRBV5-6 CASSLFQVGELFF TGTGCCAGCAGCTTGTTCCAGGTCGGGGAGCTGTTTTTT
TRBJ1-4 TRBD1 few TRBV7-9 CASSSPLTGGYEKLFF TGTGCCAGCAGCTCACCCCTTACAGGGGGCTACGAAAAACTGTTTTTT
TRBJ1-1 . once TRBV27 CASRTAPNPNTEAFF TGTGCCAGCAGGACAGCCCCTAACCCGAACACTGAAGCTTTCTTT
TRBJ2-1 . . TRBV6-1 CASSEDGRLKTDNEQFF TGTGCCAGCAGTGAAGATGGCAGGTTGAAAACAGACAATGAGCAGTTCTTC
TRBJ1-1 TRBD1 . TRBV2 CASRDRAVTEAFF TGTGCCAGCAGGGACAGGGCGGTCACTGAAGCTTTCTTT